This T cell receptor (beta chain) came from a study of early T cells in non-severe SARS-CoV-2 infection. Turning to the study itself: Unpaired chains resulted from sequencing bulk RNA of unsorted whole blood.

Germline V CDR1 and CDR2: SEHNR, FQNEAQ (reference sequence). Trimming took 3 bases from V and 5 from J; bases not matched to a gene: 1. The CDR3 covers 13 residues. Unique molecular identifier tags were affixed to discrete cDNA molecules. Using its own MiXCR run on the 5' RACE reads, TCRdb lists one record per CDR3 protein. The table lists tens of thousands of distinct CDR3 sequences, approximately 14% of them singletons. The sequencing here drew on whole blood, taken at baseline. The gene calls are TRBV7-9 and TRBJ1-1; 9 bases are a match to TRBD1. The sequence was obtained from an adult who was a healthcare worker with PCR-confirmed SARS-CoV-2 infection or an uninfected control (not recorded which). The CDR3 loop is CASSFGQGTEAFF. DNA for the CDR3: TGTGCCAGCAGCTTTGGACAGGGGACTGAAGCTTTCTTT. The full variable domain, its missing parts supplied by reference TRBV7-9 and TRBJ1-1, is DTGVSQNPRHKITKRGQNVTFRCDPISEHNRLYWYRQTLGQGPEFLTYFQNEAQLEKSRLLSDRFSAERPKGSFSTLEIQRTEQGDSAMYLCASSFGQGTEAFFGQGTRLTVV.